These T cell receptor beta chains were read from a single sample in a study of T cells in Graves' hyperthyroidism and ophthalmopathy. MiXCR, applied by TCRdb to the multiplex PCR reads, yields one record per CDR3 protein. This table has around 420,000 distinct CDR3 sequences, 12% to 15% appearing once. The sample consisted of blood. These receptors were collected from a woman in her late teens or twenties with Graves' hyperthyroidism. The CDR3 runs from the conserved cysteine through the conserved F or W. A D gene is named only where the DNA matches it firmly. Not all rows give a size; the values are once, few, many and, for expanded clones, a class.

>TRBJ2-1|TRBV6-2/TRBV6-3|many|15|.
TGTGCCAGCAGTTACGCGGGTAGCTCCTACAATGAGCAGTTCTTC
CASSYAGSSYNEQFF
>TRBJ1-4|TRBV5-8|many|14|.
TGTGCCAGCAGCTTGGTAGGGGCATCTGAAAAACTGTTTTTT
CASSLVGASEKLFF
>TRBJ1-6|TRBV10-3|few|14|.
TGTGCCATCAGTGAGGGGGCCCATAATTCACCCCTCCACTTT
CAISEGAHNSPLHF
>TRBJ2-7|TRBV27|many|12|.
TGTGCCAGCAGTTTTCTGGGGAGCGAGCAGTACTTC
CASSFLGSEQYF
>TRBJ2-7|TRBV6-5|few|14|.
TGTGCCAGCAGTTACGGGGGGACCTCCTACGAGCAGTACTTC
CASSYGGTSYEQYF
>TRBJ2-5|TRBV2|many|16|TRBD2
TGTGCCAGCAGACTAACGCCTGGACTAGCCCAAGAGACCCAGTACTTC
CASRLTPGLAQETQYF
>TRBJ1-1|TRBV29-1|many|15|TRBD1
TGCAGCGTTGGATCTGGGACAGGGTCCCACACTGAAGCTTTCTTT
CSVGSGTGSHTEAFF
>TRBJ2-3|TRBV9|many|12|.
TGTGCCAGCAACCAAGGGACAGATACGCAGTATTTT
CASNQGTDTQYF
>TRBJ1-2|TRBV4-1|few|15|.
TGCGCCAGCAGCCAAGTTGGGGGAGTTGCCTATGGCTACACCTTC
CASSQVGGVAYGYTF
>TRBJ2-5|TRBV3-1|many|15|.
TGTGCCAGCCTCGCGAGGACTCCCACTCAAGAGACCCAGTACTTC
CASLARTPTQETQYF
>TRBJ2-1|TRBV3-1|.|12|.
TGTGCCAGCAGCCAAGTAGGGCGTGGGCAGTTCTTC
CASSQVGRGQFF
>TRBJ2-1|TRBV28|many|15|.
TGTGCCAGCAGTCCCGCACTAGGGTACAGCAATGAGCAGTTCTTC
CASSPALGYSNEQFF
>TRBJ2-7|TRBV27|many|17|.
TGTGCCAGCAGTTTACTCCACGCGGGCGGGATGATTTACGAGCAGTACTTC
CASSLLHAGGMIYEQYF
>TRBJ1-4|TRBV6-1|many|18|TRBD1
TGTGCCAGCAGTCCCTGGACAGGGGGCGTGTATCAAGGTGAAAAACTGTTTTTT
CASSPWTGGVYQGEKLFF
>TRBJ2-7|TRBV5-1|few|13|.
TGCGCCAGCAGCTTGGTCGTCGTAGGCGAGCAGTACTTC
CASSLVVVGEQYF